These 11 T cell receptor beta chains were all obtained from the same sample, sequenced in a study of T cell clusters in autoimmune cytopenias. Some 40,000 genome equivalents of blood DNA were amplified for TRB. One tube held mixed TRB-A and TRB-B primer pools for touch-down PCR. One entry per CDR3 protein, without DNA, is what TCRdb gives after re-calling the multiplex PCR reads. This listing includes about 6,100 distinct CDR3 sequences. The same sample was also used in a study of T cell repertoires in aging, cancer and after chemotherapy.

Sequenced: peripheral blood. These TCRs come from a human donor in good health.

The chain joins TRBV7-2 to TRBJ1-4; TCRdb's D call, TRBD1, is unchecked because there is no DNA. Germline values: CDR1 SGHTA, CDR2 FQGNSA. This CDR3 is built from 14 residues. The CDR3 here is CASSDTGLNEKLFF.

This clonotype shows up as large by frequency. The chain's CDR3 is CASSRRDTDTQYF. The rearrangement links TRBV6-2 or TRBV6-3 to TRBJ2-3; the TCRdb call, TRBD2, lacks DNA for checking. The CDR3 length is 13 residues. Per germline, CDR1 MNHEY and CDR2 SVGEGT.

The genes are TRBV5-1 and TRBJ1-4; TCRdb indicates TRBD1, and absent DNA this call remains unverified. The CDR3 is made up of 13 amino acids. Germline assignment: CDR1 SGHRS and CDR2 YFSETQ. The CDR3 is CASTRVVGEKLFF. Full variable domain (rest looked up from reference TRBV5-1 and TRBJ1-4): KAGVTQTPRYLIKTRGQQVTLSCSPISGHRSVSWYQQTPGQGLQFLFEYFSETQRNKGNFPGRFSGRQFSNSRSEMNVSTLELGDSALYLCASTRVVGEKLFFGSGTQLSVL.

The rearrangement uses TRBV7-6 and TRBJ1-3; the TCRdb D gene call, TRBD1, has no DNA to confirm it. The CDR3 length is 15 residues. Germline CDR1 SGHVS, CDR2 FNYEAQ. The CDR3 here is CASSFEGASGNTIYF.

Its frequency marks this clonotype as medium-sized. V is TRBV30 and J is TRBJ2-3; TCRdb selects TRBD1, and the lack of DNA leaves this call unchecked. The CDR3 has 13 residues. CDR1 and CDR2 from the germline V gene are GTSNPN and SVGIG (reference sequence). The chain's CDR3 is CAWSTGRSDTQYF.

The genes are TRBV11-2 and TRBJ1-3; TCRdb names TRBD1, which stays unverified in the absence of DNA. The CDR3 is 14 amino acids. Germline V lookup: CDR1 SGHAT, CDR2 FQNNGV. CDR3 amino acids: CASSLDRGRNTIYF.

V and J are TRBV5-6 and TRBJ2-7; without DNA, the TCRdb call of TRBD1 cannot be checked. The CDR3 sequence is 15 residues long. Germline values: CDR1 SGHDT, CDR2 YYEEEE. CDR3 sequence: CASSSEHTGIDEQYF.

This chain connects TRBV13 to TRBJ2-7; the D gene TCRdb calls, TRBD1, cannot be checked with no DNA. Germline CDR1 is PRHDT and CDR2 is FYEKMQ (reference sequence). The CDR3 extends over 15 amino acids. The CDR3: CASSLGPAGTYEQYF.

The J gene is TRBJ2-5, the V gene TRBV4-3; the TCRdb call, TRBD1, lacks DNA for checking. Germline V gene lookup returns CDR1 LGHNA and CDR2 YSLEER. This CDR3 contains 16 residues. CDR3 in amino acids: CASSQDTGQGVETQYF.

V usage is TRBV5-6 and J usage is TRBJ2-1; TCRdb lists TRBD1, though no DNA is available to test this call. Germline lookup yields CDR1 SGHDT and CDR2 YYEEEE. There are 15 residues in the CDR3. CDR3 in amino acids: CASSFGTGVYNEQFF.

The chain joins TRBV12-3 or TRBV12-4 to TRBJ2-7; TCRdb's assignment of TRBD1 cannot be checked, as there is no DNA. The CDR3 spans 13 residues. CDR3 amino acids: CASSPGFHYEQYF.